Each of the 26 T cell receptor beta chains below was sequenced from the same sample in a study of CD8+ T cells in alopecia areata listed by TCRdb under 2018. Receptor amplification or capture employed the immunoSEQ multiplex PCR assay. RNA was extracted from all samples and reverse transcribed into cDNA as template for TCR sequencing. TCRdb carries this immuneACCESS record with in-frame sequences only. Its versions omit some clonotypes, under half of them owing to an unresolved V gene in the studies checked, with the rest unexplained. Counted in this sample were about 190,000 clones; about three fifths of them appeared once. Together, the top ten hold around 12% of the sample. The sample's time point label, decoded: around 24 weeks on oral tofacitinib. According to the study, the label for this sample's treatment or condition signals: oral pan-JAK inhibitor, 5-10 mg twice daily. The source was CD8+ T cells sorted from blood, collected at week 24, from a patient treated with tofacitinib. The receptors derive from a human donor with alopecia areata.

The V and J genes are TRBV9 and TRBJ2-7; D may be TRBD1 (5 bases). V was trimmed by 0 bases and J by 0 bases, leaving 7 bases between them. From germline, CDR1 is SGDLS and CDR2 YYNGEE. The CDR3 spans 14 residues. The CDR3 protein is CASSVGQNSYEQYF. CDR3 nucleotide sequence: TGTGCCAGCAGCGTAGGACAGAACTCCTACGAGCAGTACTTC.

This chain joins TRBV2 and TRBJ2-1; a weak D match, TRBD1 (5 bases). The CDR3 length is 13 residues. The germline V gene has CDR1 SNHLY and CDR2 FYNNEI. Trimming took 3 bases from V and 6 from J, leaving 9 bases between them. The chain's CDR3 is CASSDRAVNEQFF. The DNA of the CDR3 is TGTGCCAGCAGTGACAGGGCGGTCAATGAGCAGTTCTTC.

The chain is built from TRBV30 and TRBJ2-7; tentative D call: TRBD1 (6 bases). This CDR3 region has 13 residues. The germline CDR1 and CDR2 sequences are GTSNPN and SVGIG (reference sequence). The ends were cut back, 1 base at V and 7 bases at J, with 14 bases in the middle. The CDR3 DNA reads TGTGCCTGGAGTGAGCCGGGTACAGGGGAGCAGTACTTC. Protein sequence: CAWSEPGTGEQYF.

The chain uses TRBV5-6 and TRBJ2-1; maybe TRBD2 (5 bases). In germline, CDR1 is SGHDT, CDR2 YYEEEE. V lost 3 bases to trimming and J lost 9 bases, with 10 bases between them. The CDR3 is 12 residues long. CDR3 region: CASSSGSGEQFF. The DNA for the CDR3 is TGTGCCAGCAGCTCGGGGAGCGGTGAGCAGTTCTTC.

CDR3 region: CAWSATGVDSPLHF. The CDR3 DNA is TGTGCCTGGAGCGCAACAGGGGTTGATTCACCCCTCCACTTT. The genes are TRBV30 and TRBJ1-6; TRBD1 matches at 7 bases. Germline loops: CDR1 GTSNPN, CDR2 SVGIG (reference sequence). This CDR3 contains 14 residues. The V and J ends lost 3 bases and 8 bases, in that order; junction bases with no gene match: 7.

Many counts were recorded for this clone. The chain couples TRBV7-9 to TRBJ1-1; no clear D. The germline V gene encodes CDR1 SEHNR and CDR2 FQNEAQ (reference sequence). The CDR3 totals 12 residues. V lost 5 bases to trimming and J lost 3 bases, with 7 bases between them. The CDR3 reads CASSPRDTEAFF. The CDR3 DNA reads TGTGCCAGCAGCCCTCGGGACACTGAAGCTTTCTTT.

Regarding this clone: The identical CDR3 is also encoded by other nucleotide sequences in the sample. This chain links TRBV5-1 with TRBJ2-7; TRBD1 matches 7 bases. The J segment lost 1 base and the V segment lost 4 bases, leaving 2 bases of the junction unmatched. This CDR3 spans 13 amino acids. Germline V gene sequence: CDR1 SGHRS, CDR2 YFSETQ. The CDR3 coding sequence is TGCGCCAGCAGCCTGACAGGGTCCTACGAGCAGTACTTC. It is translated as CASSLTGSYEQYF.

CDR3 residues: CAWRRGTEAFF. For the CDR3, the DNA is TGTGCCTGGAGACGGGGGACTGAAGCTTTCTTT. The chain carries TRBV30 and TRBJ1-1, with a tentative D call TRBD1 (5 bases). Germline CDR1 is GTSNPN and CDR2 is SVGIG (reference sequence). CDR3 size: 11 residues. The V end lost 3 bases, the J end lost 5 bases, and 7 bases lay between the germline ends.

The chain joins TRBV27 to TRBJ2-2, with D perhaps being TRBD1 or TRBD2 (5 bases each). The germline V gene encodes CDR1 MNHEY and CDR2 SMNVEV (reference sequence). Trimming took 3 bases from V and 7 from J, leaving 9 bases between them. CDR3 length equals 13 residues. In DNA form, the CDR3 reads TGTGCCAGCAGTTTTTCGGGGCACGGGGAGCTGTTTTTT. This encodes CASSFSGHGELFF.

The chain is built from TRBV7-6 and TRBJ2-3, with 12 bases that match TRBD2. This CDR3 region has 16 residues. V was pared by 5 bases and J by 1 base, with 4 bases of the junction left unmatched. CDR1 is SGHVS, CDR2 FNYEAQ, per germline. CDR3 nucleotides: TGTGCCAGCAGCCCGCGGACTAGCGGGGGCACAGATACGCAGTATTTT. It specifies CASSPRTSGGTDTQYF. Based on the CDR3 plus reference TRBV7-6 and TRBJ2-3, the full variable domain is GAGVSQSPRYKVTKRGQDVALRCDPISGHVSLYWYRQALGQGPEFLTYFNYEAQQDKSGLPNDRFSAERPEGSISTLTIQRTEQRDSAMYRCASSPRTSGGTDTQYFGPGTRLTVL.

This chain connects TRBV2 to TRBJ1-2; D is unresolved. V was shortened by 8 bases and J by 0 bases, with 25 bases between the two germline ends. The CDR3 is 18 amino acids. Germline V gene data show CDR1 as SNHLY and CDR2 as FYNNEI. CDR3 sequence: CASLTRSGLPSTNYGYTF. The CDR3, as DNA: TGTGCCAGCCTAACACGGTCAGGACTCCCCTCGACTAACTATGGCTACACCTTC.

The chain recombines TRBV4-1 with TRBJ1-1, with no clear D. Germline CDR1 MGHRA, CDR2 YSYEKL. V was clipped by 1 base and J by 5 bases, with 23 bases between them. The CDR3 extends over 18 amino acids. The CDR3 DNA sequence: TGCGCCAGCAGCCAAGTGACGAGGCCATTGCGGAAAGGGACTGAAGCTTTCTTT. It codes for CASSQVTRPLRKGTEAFF.

This clone was recorded once. This chain uses TRBV15 with TRBJ1-4; D not certain. The V gene's germline CDR1 is LNHNV and CDR2 YYDKDF (reference sequence). The CDR3 has 12 residues. V lost 0 bases and J lost 4, with 0 bases in between. CDR3 protein: CATSRDNEKLFF. The CDR3 bases are TGTGCCACCAGCAGAGATAATGAAAAACTGTTTTTT.

This clone was detected only a few times. The CDR3 region has the DNA TGTGCCAGCAGTGGGGTAACGAGACAGGGAATGGGCTACGAGCAGTACTTC. Residues: CASSGVTRQGMGYEQYF. The chain uses TRBV2 and TRBJ2-7, with TRBD1 identical over 7 bases. The junction had 15 bases not matched to a gene; V was cut back by 4 bases and J by 3 bases. This CDR3 comprises 17 residues. The V gene's germline CDR1 is SNHLY and CDR2 FYNNEI. Complete variable domain (other parts from reference TRBV2 and TRBJ2-7): EPEVTQTPSHQVTQMGQEVILRCVPISNHLYFYWYRQILGQKVEFLVSFYNNEISEKSEIFDDQFSVERPDGSNFTLKIRSTKLEDSAMYFCASSGVTRQGMGYEQYFGPGTRLTVT.

CDR3 loop: CATRDRNSNQPQHF. CDR3 nucleotides: TGTGCCACCCGGGACAGAAATAGCAATCAGCCCCAGCATTTT. The V call is TRBV27, the J call TRBJ1-5; 7 nucleotides line up with TRBD1. The CDR3 has 14 residues. The germline V gene encodes CDR1 MNHEY and CDR2 SMNVEV (reference sequence). Trimming cost V 10 bases and J 0 bases; bases outside gene matches: 6.

The genes are TRBV29-1 and TRBJ1-2; tentative D call: TRBD1 (5 bases). The length of the CDR3 is 13 residues. Germline lookup yields CDR1 SQVTM and CDR2 ANQGSEA. V lost 3 bases, J lost 4 bases, and 12 bases lay in between. The DNA of the CDR3 is TGCAGCGTTGAGGTGGGGGGTCCCTATGGCTACACCTTC. It codes for CSVEVGGPYGYTF.

The rearrangement links TRBV11-2 to TRBJ2-6; unclear D gene. V shed 4 bases and J shed 3 bases, with 7 bases lying between them. The CDR3 contains 14 residues. From germline, CDR1 is SGHAT and CDR2 FQNNGV. The CDR3 coding sequence is TGTGCCAGCAGCTCCAGAGGTGGGGCCAACGTCCTGACTTTC. Translating gives CASSSRGGANVLTF.

This chain connects TRBV11-1 to TRBJ2-5; weak D call: TRBD1 (6 bases). The CDR3 totals 12 residues. The V and J ends lost 6 bases and 11 bases respectively, with 16 bases between them. Germline CDR1 and CDR2: SGHAT and FQDESV (reference sequence). The chain's CDR3 is CASSLTGKVQYF. As DNA, the CDR3 is TGTGCCAGCAGTCTAACAGGGAAGGTGCAGTACTTC.

The CDR3 sequence is CSVEGGESGTEAFF. As DNA, the CDR3 is TGCAGCGTTGAGGGGGGGGAGAGCGGCACTGAAGCTTTCTTT. The chain carries TRBV29-1 and TRBJ1-1; D perhaps matches TRBD1 (5 bases). The V end was cut by 3 bases, the J end by 4 bases, with 15 bases between. This CDR3 spans 14 amino acids. Germline CDR1 SQVTM, CDR2 ANQGSEA.

The chain combines TRBV7-9 with TRBJ2-3, with 7 bases lining up with TRBD1. The CDR3 runs 15 residues. J lost 2 bases, V lost 5 bases, and 7 bases had no gene match. Germline lookup yields CDR1 SEHNR and CDR2 FQNEAQ (reference sequence). CDR3: CASSVDRAFTDTQYF. The DNA for the CDR3 is TGTGCCAGCAGCGTCGACAGGGCCTTCACAGATACGCAGTATTTT.

The chain uses TRBV5-1 and TRBJ2-3, with no clear D. This CDR3 region has 12 residues. Trimming pared 3 bases from V and 0 bases from J, leaving 2 bases between. Germline CDR1 is SGHRS and CDR2 is YFSETQ. The CDR3 region is CASSWSTDTQYF. The CDR3 DNA sequence: TGCGCCAGCAGCTGGAGCACAGATACGCAGTATTTT.

The chain combines TRBV7-9 with TRBJ2-7; TRBD2 matches at 10 bases. Trimming removed 9 bases from V and 3 bases from J; junction bases left unmatched: 8. CDR3 length: 14 residues. Per germline, CDR1 SEHNR and CDR2 FQNEAQ (reference sequence). CDR3 sequence (DNA): TGTGCCAGTGCTATAGCGGGGGGATTCTACGAGCAGTACTTC. Translated: CASAIAGGFYEQYF. Variable domain in full (rest from reference TRBV7-9 and TRBJ2-7): DTGVSQNPRHKITKRGQNVTFRCDPISEHNRLYWYRQTLGQGPEFLTYFQNEAQLEKSRLLSDRFSAERPKGSFSTLEIQRTEQGDSAMYLCASAIAGGFYEQYFGPGTRLTVT.

The chain recombines TRBV15 with TRBJ1-1; 9 nucleotides line up with TRBD1. This CDR3 is 17 amino acids long. The germline V gene encodes CDR1 LNHNV and CDR2 YYDKDF (reference sequence). V gave up 0 bases and J gave up 6 bases; unmatched junction bases: 11. The DNA for the CDR3 is TGTGCCACCAGCAGAGATTGGGGGACAGGGTTATACTCTGAAGCTTTCTTT. Its translation: CATSRDWGTGLYSEAFF.

A few counts support this clone. This chain uses TRBV23-1 with TRBJ1-3; 7 bases are a match to TRBD1. TRBV23-1 is an ORF, with its function uncertain. V was pared by 2 bases and J by 7 bases, with 8 bases of the junction left unmatched. This CDR3 contains 15 residues. DNA for the CDR3: TGCGCCAGCAGTCAAAGTGCAGGGGGTAGTAACACCATATATTTT. As protein: CASSQSAGGSNTIYF.

The V call is TRBV19, the J call TRBJ1-2, with D uncertain. Trimming removed 1 base at V and 5 bases at J, with 14 bases between. Germline loops: CDR1 LNHDA, CDR2 SQIVND (reference sequence). The CDR3 sequence is 15 residues long. As DNA, the CDR3 is TGTGCCAGTAGTATAGTAGGGAAGGCTTGGTATGGCTACACCTTC. This codes for CASSIVGKAWYGYTF.

A few counts support this clone. J is TRBJ2-3 and V is TRBV27; 11 nucleotides agree with TRBD1. Germline CDR1 and CDR2: MNHEY and SMNVEV (reference sequence). This CDR3 comprises 13 residues. The junction had 4 bases not matched to a gene; V was cut back by 10 bases and J by 4 bases. Here the CDR3 reads CATLGQGADTQYF. As DNA, the CDR3 is TGTGCCACCCTGGGACAGGGGGCAGATACGCAGTATTTT.